The 26 T cell receptor beta chains listed next were all sequenced from one sample in a study of T cell repertoires in cytomegalovirus infection. TCRdb ran MiXCR on the reads and lists one entry per CDR3 protein. In the table there are some 940,000 distinct CDR3 sequences, about a third of which are singletons. No cognate antigen is known for these TCRs. The source was cultured CD8+ T cells from PBMCs, collected from culture after CMV antigen stimulation. These receptors were taken from a human donor in good health (CMV status not recorded). Some clones in this sample may be carry-over from other donors' samples.

This clonotype has only a few counts. The chain combines TRBV7-3 with TRBJ2-1, with 9 bases lining up with TRBD2. The junction had 4 bases not matched to a gene; V was cut back by 5 bases and J by 2 bases. Germline V gene data show CDR1 as SGHTA and CDR2 as FQGTGA. This CDR3 is 15 amino acids long. The chain's CDR3 is CASSASSGAYNEQFF. In DNA form, the CDR3 reads TGTGCCAGCAGCGCATCTAGCGGGGCCTACAATGAGCAGTTCTTC.

This chain links TRBV6-1 with TRBJ2-7, with TRBD2 matching over 7 bases. Germline V lookup: CDR1 MNHNS, CDR2 SASEGT. CDR3 length equals 15 residues. V shed 5 bases and J 2 bases; nucleotides not matched to a gene: 9. The CDR3 loop is CASSPLGGSPYEQYF. The CDR3 DNA reads as TGTGCCAGCAGTCCCCTGGGGGGGAGCCCCTACGAGCAGTACTTC.

This clonotype was seen only a few times. The CDR3 loop is CASSPRARGNQPQHF. CDR3 sequence (DNA): TGTGCCAGCAGTCCCCGGGCGAGGGGCAATCAGCCCCAGCATTTT. The chain carries TRBV27 and TRBJ1-5; D not resolved. This CDR3 comprises 15 residues. Trimming took off 5 bases at V and 2 bases at J, with 13 bases between the two ends. The germline gives CDR1 MNHEY, CDR2 SMNVEV (reference sequence).

Note on this clonotype: A much larger clone lies a single base off, so this may be a read error. The V and J genes are TRBV7-2 and TRBJ2-3, with 9 bases identical to TRBD1. This CDR3 is 15 amino acids long. V lost 4 bases, J lost 1 base, and 3 bases stayed unmatched. Germline CDR1 is SGHTA and CDR2 is FQGNSA. In DNA, the CDR3 is TGTACCAGCAGCTCAAACAGGGGGCGCACAGATACGCAGTATTTT. Protein: CTSSSNRGRTDTQYF.

This rearrangement joins TRBV25-1 to TRBJ2-1, with unresolved D. The CDR3 consists of 12 residues. Germline V lookup: CDR1 MGHDK, CDR2 SYGVNS. Trimming removed 2 bases from V and 7 bases from J, with 6 bases in between. Here the CDR3 reads CASSERINEQFF. The CDR3, as DNA: TGTGCCAGCAGTGAACGTATAAATGAGCAGTTCTTC.

This clonotype was counted ten times or more. The rearrangement uses TRBV7-2 and TRBJ1-5, with unresolved D. The CDR3 contains 17 residues. V shed 1 base and J shed 4 bases, with 17 bases lying between them. Germline V gene data show CDR1 as SGHTA and CDR2 as FQGNSA. Written as DNA, the CDR3 is TGTGCCAGCAGCTTAGTAGCTAGGGAGTGGGTAAATCAGCCCCAGCATTTT. This sequence encodes CASSLVAREWVNQPQHF.

The chain is built from TRBV20-1 and TRBJ2-7, with D perhaps TRBD1 (5 bases). Germline CDR1 is DFQATT and CDR2 is SNEGSKA (reference sequence). The V and J ends lost 3 bases and 4 bases respectively, with 13 bases between them. This CDR3 contains 13 residues. CDR3 sequence (DNA): TGCAGTGCTAGGAACCCGACAGAGTACGAGCAGTACGTC. Its translation is CSARNPTEYEQYV.

The J gene is TRBJ2-7, the V gene TRBV10-2; D assignment may be TRBD1 or TRBD2 (5 bases each). The CDR3 runs 14 residues. V shed 7 bases and J shed 2 bases, with 15 bases lying between them. Per the germline V gene, CDR1 is WSHSY and CDR2 is SAAADI. The CDR3 spells CASMGPAGTYEQYF. The CDR3 DNA sequence: TGCGCCAGCATGGGACCGGCTGGGACCTACGAGCAGTACTTC.

This clonotype has a handful of counts. The chain joins TRBV5-6 to TRBJ1-1; D possibly corresponds to TRBD1 (6 bases). Trimming took off 0 bases at V and 9 bases at J, with 9 bases between the two ends. The CDR3 has 12 amino acids. Germline V lookup: CDR1 SGHDT, CDR2 YYEEEE. In DNA, the CDR3 is TGTGCCAGCAGCTTGGGGGGACAACAAGCTTTCTTT. Translating it yields CASSLGGQQAFF.

The chain uses TRBV9 and TRBJ2-3; D is undetermined. Trimming removed 4 bases at V and 3 bases at J, with 12 bases between. The germline V gene encodes CDR1 SGDLS and CDR2 YYNGEE. The CDR3 spans 14 residues. CDR3 sequence: CASSPYQTTDTQYF. The CDR3 nucleotides are TGTGCCAGCAGCCCCTATCAAACGACAGATACGCAGTATTTT.

In its sample, this clonotype was seen a few times. The genes are TRBV6-5 and TRBJ2-1; D is unresolved. V shed 3 bases and J shed 9 bases, with 18 bases lying between them. The CDR3 totals 15 residues. Per the germline V gene, CDR1 is MNHEY and CDR2 is SVGAGI. The CDR3 sequence is CASSYSDPRIGEQFF. In DNA, the CDR3 is TGTGCCAGCAGTTATTCCGATCCTAGAATCGGTGAGCAGTTCTTC.

A few counts support this clonotype. The chain links TRBV12-3 or TRBV12-4 to TRBJ2-5; tentative D call: TRBD1 (5 bases). The CDR3 runs to 14 residues. The V gene lost 5 bases and the J gene lost 4 bases, with 14 bases spanning the gap. The DNA for the CDR3 is TGTGCCAGCAGTGGACATCTCCGGAGAGAGACCCAGTACTTC. It yields the protein CASSGHLRRETQYF.

This clonotype was picked up a small number of times. This sequence joins TRBV5-6 and TRBJ1-5, with D unresolved. The germline gives CDR1 SGHDT, CDR2 YYEEEE. Trimming cost V 2 bases and J 0 bases, with 9 bases left between them. The CDR3 has 15 amino acids. The CDR3 is CASSFGLNSNQPQHF. The CDR3 coding sequence is TGTGCCAGCAGCTTCGGGCTGAATAGCAATCAGCCCCAGCATTTT.

Turning to this clonotype: Mismatch with germline at one junction end may stem from a read error. The chain carries TRBV2 and TRBJ2-5, with 7 positions matching TRBD2. CDR1 is SNHLY and CDR2 is FYNNEI in the germline V gene. This CDR3 has 15 residues. The CDR3 coding sequence is TGTGCCAGCAGTGCTACAATGGGGGGGGAAGAGACCCAGAACTTC. Protein sequence: CASSATMGGEETQNF.

Here the CDR3 DNA reads TGTGCCAGCAGCTCTTTAAAGTCATCAAGCACAGATACGCAGTATTTT. Amino acids: CASSSLKSSSTDTQYF. The chain employs TRBV27 and TRBJ2-3, with D uncertain. V lost 6 bases and J 0 bases, leaving 16 bases between the germline ends. The CDR3 consists of 16 residues. Germline V gene data show CDR1 as MNHEY and CDR2 as SMNVEV (reference sequence).

The J gene is TRBJ2-3, the V gene TRBV19, with D possibly called TRBD1 or TRBD2 (6 bases each). The CDR3 contains 15 residues. V shed 3 bases and J shed 6 bases, with 16 bases lying between them. Germline V gene lookup returns CDR1 LNHDA and CDR2 SQIVND (reference sequence). The CDR3 coding sequence is TGTGCCAGTAGTATGGAGGGGGACCCGGGGGATACGCAGTATTTT. As protein: CASSMEGDPGDTQYF.

The genes are TRBV19 and TRBJ1-5; D not certain. Germline lookup yields CDR1 LNHDA and CDR2 SQIVND (reference sequence). The CDR3 is 16 amino acids. The ends were cut back, 0 bases at V and 4 bases at J, with 13 bases in the middle. In DNA form, the CDR3 reads TGTGCCAGTAGTATAGAGACCAAACTGGGAAATCAGCCCCAGCATTTT. This translates into CASSIETKLGNQPQHF.

This clonotype was counted only a few times. The chain couples TRBV6-6 to TRBJ2-6; no clear D gene. CDR3 size: 16 residues. The V end was cut by 0 bases, the J end by 0 bases, with 6 bases between. Germline-derived CDR1 and CDR2 are MNHNY and SVGAGI (reference sequence). The DNA of the CDR3 is TGTGCCAGCAGTTACTCCCGTGTCTCTGGGGCCAACGTCCTGACTTTC. It translates to CASSYSRVSGANVLTF.

This chain connects TRBV7-9 to TRBJ2-5; 9 bases fit TRBD1. CDR3 length: 15 amino acids. Germline CDR1 is SEHNR and CDR2 is FQNEAQ (reference sequence). Trimming took 5 bases from V and 5 from J; bases not matched to a gene: 9. The CDR3 coding sequence is TGTGCCAGCAGCACACCGGGACAGGGAGTGGAGACCCAGTACTTC. Protein sequence: CASSTPGQGVETQYF. Looking up the rest from reference TRBV7-9 and TRBJ2-5 gives the full variable domain: DTGVSQNPRHKITKRGQNVTFRCDPISEHNRLYWYRQTLGQGPEFLTYFQNEAQLEKSRLLSDRFSAERPKGSFSTLEIQRTEQGDSAMYLCASSTPGQGVETQYFGPGTRLLVL.

J is TRBJ2-1 and V is TRBV19, with D uncertain. CDR1 is LNHDA, CDR2 SQIVND, per germline (reference sequence). The CDR3 covers 13 residues. Deletions cut 2 bases from V and 7 bases from J, with 9 bases between. The CDR3 is CASSISPMNEQFF. CDR3 bases: TGTGCCAGTAGTATAAGTCCGATGAATGAGCAGTTCTTC. Drawing the rest from reference TRBV19 and TRBJ2-1, the complete variable domain is DGGITQSPKYLFRKEGQNVTLSCEQNLNHDAMYWYRQDPGQGLRLIYYSQIVNDFQKGDIAEGYSVSREKKESFPLTVTSAQKNPTAFYLCASSISPMNEQFFGPGTRLTVL.

This clonotype was observed many times. The chain couples TRBV4-1 to TRBJ1-1, with D tentatively TRBD1 (5 bases). This CDR3 is built from 15 residues. CDR1 is MGHRA, CDR2 YSYEKL, per germline. V was cut by 1 base and J by 4 bases, with 13 bases left in between. DNA of the CDR3: TGCGCCAGCAGCCAAGTTATCAGGACAACCACTGAAGCTTTCTTT. Translated: CASSQVIRTTTEAFF.

This chain connects TRBV7-9 to TRBJ2-7, with 8 bases matching TRBD2. The CDR3 is 16 residues long. CDR1 is SEHNR and CDR2 is FQNEAQ in the germline V gene (reference sequence). The CDR3 loop reads CASSSTGTSEYYEQFV. CDR3 in DNA: TGTGCCAGCAGCTCTACCGGGACTAGTGAATACTACGAGCAGTTCGTC.

This clonotype was counted between two and nine times. The chain employs TRBV6-6 and TRBJ1-1, with 8 bases that match TRBD1. Trimming removed 2 bases from V and 1 base from J; junction bases left unmatched: 9. The CDR3 is 17 residues long. The germline CDR1 and CDR2 sequences are MNHNY and SVGAGI (reference sequence). The CDR3 sequence: CASSYRDRFPGNTEAFF. DNA for the CDR3: TGTGCCAGCAGTTACCGGGACAGGTTTCCAGGGAACACTGAAGCTTTCTTT.

CDR3 nucleotides: TGTGCCAGCATCCCCAGGGATTTCGAGGATACGCAGTATTTT. Its protein product is CASIPRDFEDTQYF. V is TRBV7-9 and J is TRBJ2-3; the D gene is possibly TRBD1 (5 bases). This CDR3 is 14 amino acids long. Between the trimmed V and J ends, which lost 7 bases and 6 bases, there was a span of 17 bases. Germline lookup yields CDR1 SEHNR and CDR2 FQNEAQ (reference sequence).

This chain uses TRBV28 with TRBJ2-5; 10 bases map to TRBD2. Per the germline V gene, CDR1 is MDHEN and CDR2 is SYDVKM. The CDR3 consists of 15 residues. V lost 8 bases to trimming and J lost 1 base; unmatched junction nucleotides: 7. CDR3 coding DNA: TGTGCCAGCGCCAGGCTAGCGGGGGCCCAAGAGACCCAGTACTTC. Its protein product is CASARLAGAQETQYF.

Regarding this clonotype: A junction end diverges from the germline sequence, so it may reflect a read error. The chain couples TRBV25-1 to TRBJ1-6, with D uncertain. The CDR3 has 16 residues. Germline V gene sequence: CDR1 MGHDK, CDR2 SYGVNS. The CDR3 here is CASSSGHTALDSPLLF. The CDR3 nucleotides are TGTGCCAGCAGTTCTGGGCACACCGCACTAGATTCACCCCTCCTCTTT.